Below, 21 T cell receptor beta chains from the same sample are listed, as sequenced in a study of Graves' ophthalmopathy and Graves' hyperthyroidism. Investigators amplified TCR beta CDR3 regions from RNA transcripts. HTBI primers were used in a first-round RT-PCR, which preceded a second-round multiplex PCR. TCRdb called the multiplex PCR reads again in MiXCR, with one record for every CDR3 protein. The sample has roughly 500,000 distinct CDR3 sequences, approximately 15% seen once. Sequenced input: blood. The receptors here all came from a woman younger than 45 with Graves' ophthalmopathy.

The rearrangement joins TRBV5-1 to TRBJ1-3; D unclear. Germline V gives CDR1 SGHRS, CDR2 YFSETQ. Trimming took 0 bases from V and 0 from J, leaving 7 bases between them. The CDR3 extends over 15 amino acids. The CDR3: CASSLAASSGNTIYF. CDR3 nucleotides: TGCGCCAGCAGCTTGGCAGCTAGCTCTGGAAACACCATATATTTT.

The chain recombines TRBV24-1 with TRBJ1-2; 10 bases map to TRBD1. V gave up 4 bases and J gave up 6 bases; unmatched junction bases: 4. The CDR3 covers 14 residues. CDR1 and CDR2 from the germline V gene are KGHDR and SFDVKD. CDR3 in DNA: TGTGCCACCAGTGACCGGACAGGGGGACATGGCTACACCTTC. It translates to CATSDRTGGHGYTF.

The sample holds many counts of this clonotype. This sequence joins TRBV12-3 or TRBV12-4 and TRBJ1-1; D might be TRBD1 (5 bases). CDR3 size: 15 residues. Trimming pared 2 bases from V and 7 bases from J, leaving 17 bases between. CDR3 region: CASSLSEGALVEAFF. The CDR3 coding sequence is TGTGCCAGCAGTTTAAGCGAAGGGGCCCTCGTTGAAGCTTTCTTT.

This clonotype occurred many times. The chain has TRBV7-9 and TRBJ2-5; tentative D call: TRBD1 (5 bases). Germline values: CDR1 SEHNR, CDR2 FQNEAQ (reference sequence). V was pared by 1 base and J by 2 bases, with 8 bases between. The CDR3 runs to 14 residues. As DNA, the CDR3 is TGTGCCAGCAGCTTAGAGGGGCGGCAAGAGACCCAGTACTTC. This translates into CASSLEGRQETQYF.

The sample holds many counts of this clonotype. This sequence joins TRBV15 and TRBJ2-6, with D perhaps TRBD2 (5 bases). The CDR3 runs 15 residues. V lost 0 bases and J lost 2, with 5 bases in between. The germline V gene has CDR1 LNHNV and CDR2 YYDKDF (reference sequence). CDR3 protein: CATSRDGAGANVLTF. The CDR3, as DNA: TGTGCCACCAGCAGAGACGGGGCTGGGGCCAACGTCCTGACTTTC. Using reference TRBV15 and TRBJ2-6 for the parts outside the CDR3, the full variable domain is DAMVIQNPRYQVTQFGKPVTLSCSQTLNHNVMYWYQQKSSQAPKLLFHYYDKDFNNEADTPDNFQSRRPNTSFCFLDIRSPGLGDTAMYLCATSRDGAGANVLTFGAGSRLTVL.

This clonotype occurred many times. V and J are TRBV12-5 and TRBJ2-6; tentative D call: TRBD1 (5 bases). The CDR3 runs 19 residues. Looked up from germline, CDR1 is LGHNT and CDR2 is FRNRAP. With 2 bases removed from V and 4 bases from J, the gap between germline ends came to 21 bases. CDR3 DNA: TGTGCTAGTGGTTTGCGGCAGGGTTTGGGTGTCTCAGGGGCCAACGTCCTGACTTTC. This codes for CASGLRQGLGVSGANVLTF.

This clonotype was recorded at least ten times. The chain employs TRBV28 and TRBJ2-7, with 9 bases identical to TRBD1. The V gene's germline CDR1 is MDHEN and CDR2 SYDVKM. Trimming at V came to 4 bases and at J to 3 bases, leaving 7 bases not matched to a gene. The CDR3 is 15 residues long. CDR3 sequence (DNA): TGTGCCAGCAGTTCCCCGGGACAGGGTGGCTACGAGCAGTACTTC. As protein: CASSSPGQGGYEQYF.

In this sample, this clonotype turned up a few times. The chain has TRBV5-1 and TRBJ2-5; 7 bases align to TRBD2. This CDR3 is 16 amino acids long. After removal of 2 bases from V and 3 bases from J, the junction contained 10 bases not matched to a gene. The germline V gene encodes CDR1 SGHRS and CDR2 YFSETQ. The CDR3 loop reads CASSFTSAALEETQYF. DNA of the CDR3: TGCGCCAGCAGCTTTACTAGCGCGGCCCTTGAAGAGACCCAGTACTTC.

This clonotype was seen many times. The genes are TRBV19 and TRBJ1-1, with D tentatively TRBD1 (5 bases). Germline assignment: CDR1 LNHDA and CDR2 SQIVND (reference sequence). Trimming removed 8 bases at V and 10 bases at J, with 14 bases between. The CDR3 has 11 amino acids. The CDR3 spells CASRDEGGAFF. CDR3 DNA sequence: TGTGCCAGTCGGGACGAAGGAGGAGCTTTCTTT.

There are many counts of this clonotype. This chain joins TRBV12-3 or TRBV12-4 and TRBJ2-2; TRBD1 matches at 9 bases. This CDR3 contains 15 residues. V lost 6 bases to trimming and J lost 8 bases; unmatched junction nucleotides: 10. The CDR3 DNA reads TGTGCCAGCAGCGCCCGGGACAGGGATCTAGGGGAGCTGTTTTTT. It codes for CASSARDRDLGELFF.

In regard to this clonotype: A read error is possible here, since a much larger clone lies one base away. A read error is likely, as this CDR3 ends without the conserved phenylalanine or tryptophan. The chain uses TRBV2 and TRBJ1-5; D may be TRBD1 (5 bases). Germline V gene sequence: CDR1 SNHLY, CDR2 FYNNEI. There are 13 residues in the CDR3. Here the CDR3 reads CASSDWGNQPQHV. DNA for the CDR3: TGTGCCAGCAGTGACTGGGGCAACCAGCCCCAGCATGTT.

This clonotype came up many times. The chain uses TRBV10-3 and TRBJ2-5; 11 bases are shared with TRBD1. The CDR3 loop spans 14 amino acids. Germline V CDR1 and CDR2: ENHRY, SYGVKD. V lost 5 bases, J lost 4 bases, and 3 bases stayed unmatched. The chain's CDR3 is CAISPGTGGETQYF. For the CDR3, the DNA is TGTGCCATCAGTCCCGGGACAGGGGGAGAGACCCAGTACTTC.

The chain carries TRBV4-2 and TRBJ2-2; 8 bases line up with TRBD1. Germline V gene lookup returns CDR1 LGHNA and CDR2 YNFKEQ. J gave up 3 bases and V 4 bases, and 19 bases lay outside the gene matches. This CDR3 has 20 residues. The CDR3 bases are TGTGCCAGCAGCCCGACCCGTCTGATAGGTGCACAGGGGGACACCGGGGAGCTGTTTTTT. Amino acid sequence: CASSPTRLIGAQGDTGELFF.

This clonotype was recorded at least ten times. The chain couples TRBV6-1 to TRBJ1-1, with D maybe TRBD1 (6 bases). V was shortened by 6 bases and J by 5 bases, with 25 bases between the two germline ends. The germline gives CDR1 MNHNS, CDR2 SASEGT. The CDR3 sequence is 17 residues long. CDR3 protein: CASRENLRQVERTEAFF. CDR3 DNA: TGTGCCAGCAGGGAGAATCTTCGACAGGTCGAGCGTACTGAAGCTTTCTTT.

This clonotype was picked up a small number of times. The chain uses TRBV10-3 and TRBJ2-2, with D perhaps being TRBD1 or TRBD2 (5 bases each). The CDR3 totals 16 residues. Trimming shortened V by 0 bases and J by 0 bases, and 8 bases separated the two germline ends. Per germline, CDR1 ENHRY and CDR2 SYGVKD. CDR3 amino acids: CAISESMGANTGELFF. The CDR3 bases are TGTGCCATCAGTGAGTCGATGGGGGCGAACACCGGGGAGCTGTTTTTT.

The sample holds many counts of this clonotype. V and J are TRBV6-1 and TRBJ1-6; D might be TRBD1 (6 bases). CDR1 and CDR2 from the germline V gene are MNHNS and SASEGT. The length of the CDR3 is 16 residues. V gave up 4 bases and J gave up 8 bases, with 18 bases separating them. CDR3 nucleotides: TGTGCCAGCAGTGTCCGCTGGGACACTTCTTATTCACCCCTCCACTTT. Residues: CASSVRWDTSYSPLHF.

This clonotype was found many times. The chain employs TRBV12-3 or TRBV12-4 and TRBJ2-7; TRBD1 aligns across 7 bases. The trim removed 7 bases at V and 5 bases at J, leaving 11 bases unmatched. This CDR3 has 14 residues. The DNA for the CDR3 is TGTGCCAGCACTAAAGACAGGGTCGTCCACGAGCAGTACTTC. The encoded protein is CASTKDRVVHEQYF.

This clonotype has just a few counts. The chain links TRBV30 to TRBJ1-2; 8 bases are shared with TRBD1. The CDR3 has 16 amino acids. CDR1 GTSNPN and CDR2 SVGIG come from the germline V gene (reference sequence). Trimming at V came to 1 base and at J to 3 bases, leaving 10 bases not matched to a gene. The CDR3 loop is CAWSEETGGDHYGYTF. The CDR3 DNA follows: TGTGCCTGGAGTGAAGAAACAGGGGGTGACCACTATGGCTACACCTTC.

This clonotype showed up many times. V is TRBV7-2 and J is TRBJ2-2; D unclear. CDR1 SGHTA and CDR2 FQGNSA come from the germline V gene. The germline V and J ends were trimmed by 5 bases and 3 bases, with 13 bases remaining between them. The CDR3 contains 15 residues. The CDR3 DNA reads TGTGCCAGCAGCCTTTTACTGGAATACACCGGGGAGCTGTTTTTT. Residues: CASSLLLEYTGELFF.

This clonotype was seen ten or more times. The V gene is TRBV25-1, the J gene TRBJ1-5; the D is unclear. Germline CDR1 and CDR2: MGHDK and SYGVNS. The CDR3 totals 16 residues. V was pared by 9 bases and J by 0 bases, with 18 bases between. CDR3 nucleotide sequence: TGTGCCAGGCCCCTCCTACGATCCTATAGCAATCAGCCCCAGCATTTT. As protein: CARPLLRSYSNQPQHF.

This clonotype was counted a few times. The chain uses TRBV27 and TRBJ2-5, with TRBD1 matching 9 bases. Unmatched junction bases numbered 8, after V lost 5 bases and J lost 4 bases. This CDR3 region has 15 residues. Germline V lookup: CDR1 MNHEY, CDR2 SMNVEV (reference sequence). CDR3 in DNA: TGTGCCAGCAGTCCCCGGACAGGGGAGGTAGAGACCCAGTACTTC. Translation: CASSPRTGEVETQYF.